What follows are 4 T cell receptor beta chains derived from one specimen sequenced in a study of identical twins. TCRdb itself ran the 5' RACE reads through MiXCR, one entry per CDR3 protein. The table records some 710,000 distinct CDR3 sequences, around 6% of them present only once. Sample: naive T cells sorted from blood. These receptors were collected from a man between 18 and 35 years old in good health.

This clonotype was observed at least ten times. This chain connects TRBV20-1 to TRBJ1-1, with a possible D match to TRBD1 (6 bases). Germline V gene lookup returns CDR1 DFQATT and CDR2 SNEGSKA (reference sequence). V was clipped by 4 bases and J by 0 bases, with 9 bases between them. This CDR3 is built from 13 residues. CDR3 in DNA: TGCAGTGCTATACGGGACATGAACACTGAAGCTTTCTTT. Its translation: CSAIRDMNTEAFF.

This chain links TRBV5-1 with TRBJ1-1; D unresolved. CDR1 and CDR2 (germline): SGHRS, YFSETQ. The length of the CDR3 is 15 residues. The V end was cut by 1 base, the J end by 0 bases, with 10 bases between. The CDR3 nucleotides read TGCGCCAGCAGCTTGTCATTTGGGCTGAACACTGAAGCTTTCTTT. This gives the protein CASSLSFGLNTEAFF.

This clonotype was found many times. This chain links TRBV12-3 or TRBV12-4 with TRBJ2-3, with 7 bases lining up with TRBD2. V shed 3 bases and J 2 bases; nucleotides not matched to a gene: 5. The CDR3 is 15 amino acids. The CDR3 coding sequence is TGTGCCAGCAGTTTCGGACGGGGGGTCACAGATACGCAGTATTTT. This sequence encodes CASSFGRGVTDTQYF.

This clonotype has a count of ten or more. V and J are TRBV18 and TRBJ1-5; D remains ambiguous. V gave up 3 bases and J gave up 2 bases, with 8 bases separating them. The CDR3 length is 14 residues. Per germline, CDR1 KGHSH and CDR2 LQKENI. The CDR3 DNA reads TGTGCCAGCTCACCCGGGGTCGGCAATCAGCCCCAGCATTTT. It yields the protein CASSPGVGNQPQHF.